The 22 T cell receptor beta chains below were found in one sample sequenced in a study of shared clonotypes between healthy human individuals. CD8 cells classed as naive were CD45RO-negative and positively selected for CCR7, excluding terminally differentiated effector memory CD45RA+ cells. Assay: immunoSEQ multiplex PCR; the TCRdb copy retains only in-frame clones and omits some. The sample carries about 700,000 clones, 92% recorded once. Sequencing was done on a sample of naive CD8+ T cells sorted from blood. All receptors derive from a man aged 25 to 45 in good health.

V is TRBV11-2 and J is TRBJ2-2; the D gene is possibly TRBD1 (5 bases). CDR1 is SGHAT and CDR2 is FQNNGV in the germline V gene. The CDR3 is 15 amino acids. Deletions cut 2 bases from V and 7 bases from J, with 14 bases between. As DNA, the CDR3 is TGTGCCAGCAGCTTACGGTCAGGGTCGGGCGGGGAGCTGTTTTTT. Residues: CASSLRSGSGGELFF.

This clone was observed a single time. This chain links TRBV7-9 with TRBJ2-7; D ambiguous. The CDR3 is 12 residues long. Germline V gives CDR1 SEHNR, CDR2 FQNEAQ (reference sequence). Trimming removed 4 bases from V and 3 bases from J, with 7 bases in between. CDR3 in amino acids: CASSSVHYEQYF. The DNA of the CDR3 is TGTGCCAGCAGCTCAGTCCACTACGAGCAGTACTTC.

V gene TRBV6-5 combines with J gene TRBJ2-1; TRBD1 matches at 9 bases. This CDR3 spans 13 amino acids. Trimming removed 5 bases from V and 10 bases from J; junction bases left unmatched: 6. Germline-derived CDR1 and CDR2 are MNHEY and SVGAGI. The CDR3 region is CASSQQGAREQFF. DNA of the CDR3: TGTGCCAGCAGTCAACAGGGGGCGCGGGAGCAGTTCTTC.

The chain recombines TRBV7-8 with TRBJ2-7, with TRBD2 matching 12 bases. Germline V CDR1 and CDR2: SGHVS, FQNEAQ. The CDR3 covers 15 residues. V was clipped by 6 bases and J by 4 bases; unmatched bases: 7. CDR3 residues: CASSYRTSGTYEQYF. In nucleotides, the CDR3 is TGTGCCAGCAGTTATCGGACTAGCGGGACTTACGAGCAGTACTTC.

V is TRBV6-1 and J is TRBJ2-3; D not resolved. Trimming took off 7 bases at V and 1 base at J, with 6 bases between the two ends. CDR3 length: 12 amino acids. The germline CDR1 and CDR2 sequences are MNHNS and SASEGT. CDR3 DNA: TGTGCCAGCACTTACCGCACAGATACGCAGTATTTT. It codes for CASTYRTDTQYF.

This chain uses TRBV7-2 with TRBJ2-7, with D uncertain. The CDR3 is 13 residues long. CDR1 and CDR2 from the germline V gene are SGHTA and FQGNSA. The V end lost 5 bases, the J end lost 3 bases, and 11 bases lay between the germline ends. The CDR3 loop reads CASSPPGFYEQYF. The CDR3 nucleotides read TGTGCCAGCAGCCCTCCGGGTTTCTACGAGCAGTACTTC.

This clone was seen a few times. This chain links TRBV5-1 with TRBJ2-7, with TRBD1 matching over 7 bases. The ends lost 1 base at V and 0 bases at J; junction bases unmatched: 4. Germline V gene lookup returns CDR1 SGHRS and CDR2 YFSETQ. The CDR3 spans 15 residues. This chain's CDR3 is CASSLTGVLSYEQYF. DNA for the CDR3: TGCGCCAGCAGCTTGACAGGGGTTCTCTCCTACGAGCAGTACTTC.

The V gene is TRBV9, the J gene TRBJ2-3; the D is unclear. The CDR3 extends over 14 amino acids. Trimming took 0 bases from V and 2 from J, leaving 7 bases between them. Per the germline V gene, CDR1 is SGDLS and CDR2 is YYNGEE. The DNA of the CDR3 is TGTGCCAGCAGCGTAGAGTCCCTCACAGATACGCAGTATTTT. It translates to CASSVESLTDTQYF.

The chain combines TRBV7-6 with TRBJ2-7, with D unclear. Trimming took off 0 bases at V and 2 bases at J, with 11 bases between the two ends. The CDR3 extends over 15 amino acids. Germline lookup yields CDR1 SGHVS and CDR2 FNYEAQ. The CDR3 region is CASSLAHGIAYEQYF. DNA for the CDR3: TGTGCCAGCAGCTTAGCGCATGGGATCGCCTACGAGCAGTACTTC.

The chain combines TRBV28 with TRBJ1-5; D possibly corresponds to TRBD1 (5 bases). The CDR3 loop spans 19 amino acids. Germline values: CDR1 MDHEN, CDR2 SYDVKM. Trimming removed 1 base from V and 5 bases from J, with 24 bases in between. The CDR3 region is CASSLYSKIGAGPYQPQHF. For the CDR3, the DNA is TGTGCCAGCAGTTTATATAGCAAGATCGGGGCAGGGCCCTATCAGCCCCAGCATTTT.

The rearrangement links TRBV19 to TRBJ1-5; D might be TRBD1 (5 bases). Between the trimmed V and J ends, which lost 5 bases and 0 bases, there was a span of 11 bases. This CDR3 is 15 amino acids long. CDR1 is LNHDA, CDR2 SQIVND, per germline (reference sequence). The CDR3, as DNA: TGTGCCAGTAGTGACCGCAGGGATAGCAATCAGCCCCAGCATTTT. Translation: CASSDRRDSNQPQHF. The whole variable domain, filled in from reference TRBV19 and TRBJ1-5, reads DGGITQSPKYLFRKEGQNVTLSCEQNLNHDAMYWYRQDPGQGLRLIYYSQIVNDFQKGDIAEGYSVSREKKESFPLTVTSAQKNPTAFYLCASSDRRDSNQPQHFGDGTRLSIL.

This chain connects TRBV5-6 to TRBJ2-5; 7 bases are a match to TRBD1. From germline, CDR1 is SGHDT and CDR2 YYEEEE. The CDR3 sequence is 15 residues long. V lost 4 bases, J lost 4 bases, and 10 bases stayed unmatched. The chain's CDR3 is CASSLWPGQLETQYF. CDR3 DNA: TGTGCCAGCAGCCTATGGCCGGGACAGCTAGAGACCCAGTACTTC. The complete variable domain, with remaining parts taken from reference TRBV5-6 and TRBJ2-5, reads DAGVTQSPTHLIKTRGQQVTLRCSPKSGHDTVSWYQQALGQGPQFIFQYYEEEERQRGNFPDRFSGHQFPNYSSELNVNALLLGDSALYLCASSLWPGQLETQYFGPGTRLLVL.

This chain joins TRBV4-1 and TRBJ2-1, with 9 bases identical to TRBD1. Germline-derived CDR1 and CDR2 are MGHRA and YSYEKL. This CDR3 has 15 amino acids. With 5 bases clipped from V and 10 bases from J, the junction kept 12 bases outside the gene matches. The CDR3 reads CASSDEGQGLREQFF. In DNA, the CDR3 is TGCGCCAGCAGCGACGAGGGACAGGGACTTCGAGAGCAGTTCTTC.

The gene calls are TRBV4-1 and TRBJ2-3; 9 nucleotides match TRBD1. Trimming at V came to 6 bases and at J to 6 bases, leaving 19 bases not matched to a gene. This CDR3 has 18 amino acids. Germline V gene data show CDR1 as MGHRA and CDR2 as YSYEKL. The CDR3: CASRTDLGDRVPQDTQYF. The CDR3 nucleotides are TGCGCCAGCAGAACCGACCTAGGGGACAGGGTCCCCCAGGATACGCAGTATTTT.

The chain has TRBV28 and TRBJ2-3; 7 nucleotides align to TRBD2. Germline values: CDR1 MDHEN, CDR2 SYDVKM. V trimming: 5 bases; J trimming: 0 bases; junction bases outside the gene matches: 8. This CDR3 spans 16 amino acids. CDR3 amino acids: CASSIPGLLSTDTQYF. DNA of the CDR3: TGTGCCAGCAGTATACCGGGACTACTGAGCACAGATACGCAGTATTTT.

The V call is TRBV2, the J call TRBJ2-7; D might be TRBD1 or TRBD2, each matching 6 bases. This CDR3 spans 14 amino acids. Germline CDR1 SNHLY, CDR2 FYNNEI. Trimming took 8 bases from V and 0 from J, leaving 14 bases between them. The chain's CDR3 is CASPGAGTSYEQYF. The CDR3 coding sequence is TGTGCCAGCCCAGGGGCGGGAACCTCCTACGAGCAGTACTTC.

The CDR3 bases are TGTGCCAGCAGCCCTCCGCTCATAGGGGAGCAGTTCTTC. Protein sequence: CASSPPLIGEQFF. The chain carries TRBV9 and TRBJ2-1, with D uncertain. The V gene's germline CDR1 is SGDLS and CDR2 YYNGEE. V shed 4 bases and J shed 10 bases, with 15 bases lying between them. CDR3 length: 13 residues.

The sample holds many counts of this clone. The chain links TRBV5-6 to TRBJ2-6; D unclear. The CDR3 totals 14 residues. Germline V gene lookup returns CDR1 SGHDT and CDR2 YYEEEE. The ends were cut back, 4 bases at V and 0 bases at J, with 5 bases in the middle. CDR3 DNA: TGTGCCAGCAGCCACCCCTCTGGGGCCAACGTCCTGACTTTC. This sequence encodes CASSHPSGANVLTF.

This rearrangement joins TRBV11-2 to TRBJ2-7; 8 bases align to TRBD2. Per the germline V gene, CDR1 is SGHAT and CDR2 is FQNNGV. The junction had 3 bases not matched to a gene; V was cut back by 3 bases and J by 5 bases. The CDR3 totals 13 residues. CDR3 loop: CASSFAGGNEQYF. DNA of the CDR3: TGTGCCAGCAGCTTCGCGGGAGGCAACGAGCAGTACTTC. Looking up the rest from reference TRBV11-2 and TRBJ2-7 gives the full variable domain: EAGVAQSPRYKIIEKRQSVAFWCNPISGHATLYWYQQILGQGPKLLIQFQNNGVVDDSQLPKDRFSAERLKGVDSTLKIQPAKLEDSAVYLCASSFAGGNEQYFGPGTRLTVT.

The V and J genes are TRBV11-3 and TRBJ2-7; the D gene could be TRBD1 or TRBD2 (5 bases each). Germline CDR1 is SGHNT and CDR2 is YENEEA. The length of the CDR3 is 16 residues. Trimming cost V 1 base and J 2 bases, with 15 bases left between them. This CDR3 reads CASSLVRDAAAYEQYF. The CDR3 region has the DNA TGTGCCAGCAGCTTAGTCCGGGACGCGGCGGCCTACGAGCAGTACTTC.

Concerning this clone itself: Other DNA sequences of this sample code for an identical CDR3. V and J are TRBV7-9 and TRBJ2-1, with a weak D call TRBD2 (6 bases). Germline lookup yields CDR1 SEHNR and CDR2 FQNEAQ (reference sequence). The CDR3 spans 15 residues. Trimming pared 5 bases from V and 4 bases from J, leaving 15 bases between. CDR3 nucleotides: TGTGCCAGCAGCGGGCGGGACGGCGGGTACAATGAGCAGTTCTTC. This encodes CASSGRDGGYNEQFF.

Note on this clone: Distinct nucleotide sequences in the sample also encode this CDR3. The gene calls are TRBV7-9 and TRBJ2-7; D not certain. This CDR3 comprises 12 residues. V dropped 5 bases and J dropped 2 bases, with 7 bases sitting between them. The V gene's germline CDR1 is SEHNR and CDR2 FQNEAQ (reference sequence). CDR3 protein: CASSPEPYEQYF. Written as DNA, the CDR3 is TGTGCCAGCAGCCCGGAGCCCTACGAGCAGTACTTC.